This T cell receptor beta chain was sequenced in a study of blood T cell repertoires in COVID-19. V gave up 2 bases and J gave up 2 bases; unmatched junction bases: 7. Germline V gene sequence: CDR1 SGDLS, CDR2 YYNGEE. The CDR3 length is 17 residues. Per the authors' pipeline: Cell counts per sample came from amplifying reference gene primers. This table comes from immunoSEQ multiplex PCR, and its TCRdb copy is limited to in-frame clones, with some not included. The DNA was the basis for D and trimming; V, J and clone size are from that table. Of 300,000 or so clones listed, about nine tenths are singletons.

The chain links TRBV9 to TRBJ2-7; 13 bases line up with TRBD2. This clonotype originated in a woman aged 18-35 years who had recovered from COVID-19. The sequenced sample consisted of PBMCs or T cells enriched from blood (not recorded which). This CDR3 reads CASSVGLGLAGAYEQYF. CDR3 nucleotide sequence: TGTGCCAGCAGCGTGGGATTAGGACTAGCGGGAGCCTACGAGCAGTACTTC.